Below, 9 T cell receptor beta chains from the same sample are listed, as sequenced in a study of radiation and T cells in renal cell carcinoma. The time point is: blood 2 weeks post-SBRT. Treatment here: 15 Gy SBRT to primary tumor, nephrectomy 4 weeks later. Generated by immunoSEQ multiplex PCR, the TCRdb table keeps only in-frame clones and is missing some. The table shows tens of thousands of clones, with 70% to 90% occurring only once. Specimen: blood, collected from a patient whose treatment included radiotherapy and nephrectomy. These receptor sequences come from a woman aged 45 to 65 with renal cell carcinoma.

The V gene is TRBV30, the J gene TRBJ2-1; the D gene is possibly TRBD1 (5 bases). Per germline, CDR1 GTSNPN and CDR2 SVGIG (reference sequence). The CDR3 consists of 13 residues. V was trimmed by 0 bases and J by 4 bases, leaving 7 bases between them. The DNA of the CDR3 is TGTGCCTGGAGTGTAACAGGTTACAATGAGCAGTTCTTC. It codes for CAWSVTGYNEQFF.

This rearrangement joins TRBV28 to TRBJ1-4, with TRBD1 matching 9 bases. The V and J ends lost 3 bases and 7 bases, in that order; junction bases with no gene match: 6. There are 15 residues in the CDR3. Germline V CDR1 and CDR2: MDHEN, SYDVKM. DNA for the CDR3: TGTGCCAGCAGTTTCCCGGGACAGGGCGGTGAAAAACTGTTTTTT. It codes for CASSFPGQGGEKLFF.

V and J are TRBV6-5 and TRBJ2-2; 7 positions match TRBD1. V lost 7 bases, J lost 2 bases, and 4 bases stayed unmatched. This CDR3 has 14 amino acids. Germline CDR1 and CDR2: MNHEY and SVGAGI. The CDR3 DNA follows: TGTGCCAGCACTAGACAGGGTAACACCGGGGAGCTGTTTTTT. Translating it yields CASTRQGNTGELFF.

The J gene is TRBJ2-5, the V gene TRBV30; the match to TRBD2 covers 9 bases. CDR1 and CDR2 from the germline V gene are GTSNPN and SVGIG (reference sequence). Trimming took 2 bases from V and 1 from J; bases not matched to a gene: 5. The CDR3 contains 15 residues. CDR3 region: CAWSPTTSGQETQYF. CDR3 DNA sequence: TGTGCCTGGAGTCCCACGACTAGCGGCCAAGAGACCCAGTACTTC.

In its sample, this clone was seen once. V gene TRBV19 combines with J gene TRBJ1-6; D gene ambiguous. Per the germline V gene, CDR1 is LNHDA and CDR2 is SQIVND (reference sequence). This CDR3 has 15 amino acids. Trimming shortened V by 0 bases and J by 0 bases, and 3 bases separated the two germline ends. CDR3 amino acids: CASSIDSSYNSPLHF. CDR3 nucleotides: TGTGCCAGTAGTATAGACAGCTCCTATAATTCACCCCTCCACTTT.

The chain combines TRBV25-1 with TRBJ1-2; no firm D call. The CDR3 runs 13 residues. Trimming shortened V by 7 bases and J by 4 bases, and 13 bases separated the two germline ends. The germline V gene encodes CDR1 MGHDK and CDR2 SYGVNS. Here the CDR3 reads CASNPTGSYGYTF. CDR3 DNA sequence: TGTGCCAGCAACCCCACCGGGAGCTATGGCTACACCTTC.

The chain has TRBV5-1 and TRBJ2-3; perhaps TRBD2 as D (5 bases). V was cut by 0 bases and J by 1 base, with 18 bases left in between. Looked up from germline, CDR1 is SGHRS and CDR2 is YFSETQ. The CDR3 is made up of 18 amino acids. CDR3 region: CASSLAAGMGAGTDTQYF. In DNA, the CDR3 is TGCGCCAGCAGCTTGGCCGCCGGGATGGGAGCTGGCACAGATACGCAGTATTTT. Based on the CDR3 plus reference TRBV5-1 and TRBJ2-3, the full variable domain is KAGVTQTPRYLIKTRGQQVTLSCSPISGHRSVSWYQQTPGQGLQFLFEYFSETQRNKGNFPGRFSGRQFSNSRSEMNVSTLELGDSALYLCASSLAAGMGAGTDTQYFGPGTRLTVL.

The J gene is TRBJ2-2, the V gene TRBV28; TRBD2 is a possible D gene (6 bases). The CDR3 has 15 residues. Germline V CDR1 and CDR2: MDHEN, SYDVKM. The V end lost 2 bases, the J end lost 2 bases, and 9 bases lay between the germline ends. CDR3 sequence: CASSLRRGNTGELFF. DNA for the CDR3: TGTGCCAGCAGTTTACGGCGGGGTAACACCGGGGAGCTGTTTTTT.

CDR3 residues: CASAGNQPQHF. CDR3 nucleotides: TGTGCCTCCGCTGGCAATCAGCCCCAGCATTTT. V gene TRBV28 combines with J gene TRBJ1-5; D call uncertain. CDR3 length equals 11 residues. Trimming shortened V by 11 bases and J by 2 bases, and 7 bases separated the two germline ends. Germline lookup yields CDR1 MDHEN and CDR2 SYDVKM.